Listed below are T cell receptor beta chains from one sample, sequenced in a study of Tregs in tolerant kidney transplant recipients. Using immunoSEQ multiplex PCR, the repertoire was profiled, and TCRdb retains in-frame clones only, with some absent. Of hundreds of thousands of clones in the sample, 80% to 85% were seen once. Source material: CD4+ T cells from blood. These TCRs come from a human donor in good health. The conserved cysteine and the conserved F or W are not part of the CDR3 here. Each record gives: V gene, D gene, CDR3 protein. D genes are given only for firm matches.

V gene: TRBV5-4
D gene: -
CDR3 protein: ASSSPQGSREQY

V gene: TRBV2
D gene: TRBD1
CDR3 protein: ASSEQDRSGSPLH

V gene: TRBV7-9
D gene: -
CDR3 protein: AVGVLATGNTIY

V gene: TRBV6-1
D gene: -
CDR3 protein: ASSPGPQGGETQY

V gene: TRBV2
D gene: -
CDR3 protein: ASSRPENEKLF

V gene: TRBV6-5
D gene: -
CDR3 protein: ASSFSSSGNPYEQY

V gene: TRBV9
D gene: -
CDR3 protein: ASSVPTGPTDTQY

V gene: TRBV6-6
D gene: -
CDR3 protein: ASREQGMSNQPQH

V gene: TRBV7-9
D gene: -
CDR3 protein: ASSLAGPGARGYT

V gene: TRBV6-1
D gene: TRBD1
CDR3 protein: ASSSTGQEMPQH

V gene: TRBV25-1
D gene: -
CDR3 protein: ASSNPGTLGSQQF

V gene: TRBV7-9
D gene: -
CDR3 protein: ASSFGVQGYSNQPQH

V gene: TRBV5-1
D gene: TRBD2
CDR3 protein: ASSLAGGGDRLTEQF

V gene: TRBV12-5
D gene: -
CDR3 protein: ASGLVYYEQY

V gene: TRBV2
D gene: -
CDR3 protein: ASSGAVARAYNEQF

V gene: TRBV19
D gene: -
CDR3 protein: ASSGSGHTQY